This note documents a single TCR beta chain sequence. Which antigen it targets is not known. This may stem from a read error, because a much larger clone lies one nucleotide away. TCR beta CDR3 regions were amplified from RNA transcripts for repertoire sequencing. The first round was an RT-PCR using HTBI primers with the Qiagen OneStep RT-PCR kit, and this first round was followed by a second-round multiplex PCR, then size selection and purification. The libraries underwent paired-end sequencing with 100 bp reads on an Illumina HiSeq2000. On the authors' methods: Reads were processed with SOAPnuke, discarding reads with adapters, uncalled bases, mean Phred below 15, or no exact constant-primer or identifier match. COPE v1.2.5 was used to merge the high-quality paired reads. Unique nucleotide sequences were defined as clonotypes and aligned to IMGT TRB V, D and J references using MiTCR v1.1. The analysis was limited to V-J combinations with a frequency above 0.0001, which together covered roughly 99% of the repertoires. A TCR clonal expansion and chaos score per V-J combination was defined as the ratio of F50 clonal expansion to chaos observed in the TCRdist matrix. Welch's t-statistics and random forest were used to reduce the features to about 12 V-J combinations, which were then used as input to a naive Bayes classifier. The Morisita-Horn index was used to measure how similar the thyroid and blood repertoires were. The raw public data were reprocessed by TCRdb itself: fastp quality trimming at Q25, MiXCR clonotype calling, in-frame beta chains only. One record per CDR3 amino acid sequence lists the most common genes and DNA. The V and J calls follow TCRdb's processing rather than the paper's. The sample records around 520,000 distinct CDR3 sequences, 35% to 45% of which are singletons. The ten largest make up about 4.2% of the sample.

Hyperthyroidism patients were newly diagnosed, with disease duration under 2 months, and aged 18 to 65 years. Patients with other autoimmune diseases, uncontrolled infections, pregnancy or lactation were excluded. Clinical symptoms, serum thyroxine, TRAb, thyroid ultrasound and orbital computed tomography formed the basis of the diagnosis. Total RNA was extracted with Trizol reagent and quality-checked on an Agilent 2100 Bioanalyzer. This record belongs to a study of Graves' ophthalmopathy and Graves' hyperthyroidism (dated by TCRdb to 2016 to 2019). Concerning the study at large: A patient counted as having stable hyperthyroidism if there was no progression to ophthalmopathy within 18 months of follow-up. The study used signatures of the TCR beta repertoire to tell Graves' ophthalmopathy apart from Graves' hyperthyroidism and to predict which patients would progress to ophthalmopathy. In total, 135 blood samples were TCR-sequenced: approximately 40 ophthalmopathy, under 85 hyperthyroidism and approximately 17 hyperthyroidism-to-ophthalmopathy patients. To explore V-J signatures that separate ophthalmopathy from hyperthyroidism, a discovery set of around 97 patients was enrolled, consisting of about 45 with ophthalmopathy and some 59 with stable hyperthyroidism. The independent validation cohort included around 19 hyperthyroidism patients plus 17 patients who later progressed from hyperthyroidism to ophthalmopathy. T-cell repertoires of thyroid tissue and blood were compared in five or six hyperthyroidism patients. Following sampling, methimazole starting at 30 mg daily was administered to hyperthyroidism patients, and high-dose intravenous methylprednisolone was administered to ophthalmopathy patients. The study at large found these results: In validation, the model predicted ophthalmopathy progression with 55% to 71% sensitivity and approximately 72% specificity; 12 predicted patients were CT-confirmed with GO in a median of about 6.2 months. Most expanded thyroid clonotypes with a frequency above 0.001 also appeared in blood, which suggests that blood repertoires may reflect the immune response in the thyroid. In cross-validation, the 13-signature model distinguished ophthalmopathy from stable hyperthyroidism with around 90% sensitivity and approximately 81% specificity, while in the test set the corresponding values were about 80% and 75%. No statistical method was used to set the sample size in advance, and the investigators knew which group each participant was assigned to.

Sequences SGHTA (CDR1) and FQGTGA (CDR2) are obtained from the germline V gene. The CDR3 has 13 amino acids, counting the end cysteine and phenylalanine. Only CDR3 DNA remains: 39 bases, in frame from the first base. This clonotype was obtained from an adult man with Graves' hyperthyroidism. The rearranged segments are TRBV7-3 and TRBJ1-1; possibly the D gene is TRBD1, per 6 matching bases. Sequencing input: peripheral blood or thyroid tissue (not recorded which). The CDR3 protein is CASSWGLGTGAFF. The DNA sequence is TGTGCCAGCAGCTGGGGGCTGGGCACTGGAGCTTTCTTT.